This T cell receptor beta chain was recovered during a study of blood T cell repertoires in COVID-19. Those enrolled, adults aged roughly 18 to 90 years, came from 20 to 25 US areas. Researchers sorted participants into cohorts using their self-reported clinical history. Repertoires were generated with immunoSEQ multiplex PCR, while TCRdb's copy carries only in-frame clones and drops some. The repertoire holds some 270,000 clones, with around 85% as singletons. CDR3 length: 17 residues. The V and J ends lost 4 bases and 0 bases respectively, with 16 bases between them. CDR1 and CDR2 (germline): MNHNS, SASEGT.

Material: PBMCs or T cells enriched from blood (not recorded which). The rearrangement links TRBV6-1 to TRBJ1-3, with a tentative D call TRBD1 (6 bases). The clonotype was recovered from a woman between 45 and 60 years old with acute COVID-19. The CDR3 bases are TGTGCCAGCAGTGGCAGGGGTGCTCCCGACTCTGGAAACACCATATATTTT. Its protein product is CASSGRGAPDSGNTIYF.